These T cell receptor beta chains were read from a single sample in a study of blood T cell repertoires in COVID-19. TCRdb keeps only in-frame clones here, not all; method: immunoSEQ multiplex PCR. The table shows some 80,000 clones, with about 93% occurring only once. Sequenced: peripheral blood. These receptors were obtained from a woman of 80 years or more with acute or convalescent COVID-19. Both conserved end residues are part of each CDR3. Fields, in order: V gene, J gene, clone size, D gene, CDR3 protein, CDR3 DNA. A D gene is named only where the DNA matches it firmly. Rows give clone size only sometimes, using once, few, many, or a class for an expanded clone.

TRBV5-1	TRBJ2-3	once	TRBD2	CASSPRISGGRTDTQYF	TGCGCCAGCAGCCCTAGGATTAGCGGGGGCCGCACAGATACGCAGTATTTT
TRBV4-2	TRBJ1-3	NA	TRBD1	CASSQGQGGNTIYF	TGTGCCAGCAGCCAAGGACAGGGGGGAAACACCATATATTTT
TRBV5-6	TRBJ1-1	NA	TRBD1	CASSPGSGGLYTEAFF	TGTGCCAGCAGCCCTGGATCAGGGGGATTGTACACTGAAGCTTTCTTT
TRBV27	TRBJ2-5	NA	TRBD1	CASSSDRGRSETQYF	TGTGCCAGCAGCTCGGACAGGGGTCGCTCCGAGACCCAGTACTTC
TRBV5-1	TRBJ2-1	NA	TRBD1	CASSSIQGAGNEQFF	TGCGCCAGCAGCTCGATACAGGGGGCCGGCAATGAGCAGTTCTTC
TRBV5-5	TRBJ2-1	NA	NA	CASSLASSLYNEQFF	TGTGCCAGCAGCTTGGCCTCTAGTCTCTACAATGAGCAGTTCTTC
TRBV5-1	TRBJ1-3	NA	NA	CASRESSGNTIYF	TGCGCCAGCAGAGAGAGCTCTGGAAACACCATATATTTT
TRBV4-3	TRBJ1-4	NA	NA	CASSQEGRGGEKLFF	TGCGCCAGCAGCCAGGAGGGGAGGGGGGGAGAAAAACTGTTTTTT
TRBV28	TRBJ1-1	NA	NA	CASNTGGSPNTEAFF	TGTGCCAGCAATACGGGGGGCTCCCCAAACACTGAAGCTTTCTTT
TRBV6-5	TRBJ1-2	NA	NA	CASSLTVNYGYTF	TGTGCCAGCAGTTTGACAGTGAACTATGGCTACACCTTC
TRBV28	TRBJ2-7	NA	NA	CASSQGGALYEQYF	TGTGCCAGCAGCCAAGGTGGGGCCCTCTACGAGCAGTACTTC
TRBV25-1	TRBJ2-6	NA	NA	CASRDSSGANVLTF	TGTGCCAGCAGGGACAGCTCTGGGGCCAACGTCCTGACTTTC
TRBV18	TRBJ2-1	NA	NA	CASSPGWRDEQFF	TGTGCCAGCTCACCGGGGTGGAGGGATGAGCAGTTCTTC
TRBV5-5	TRBJ1-5	few	NA	CASSRDMANQPQHF	TGTGCCAGCAGCCGGGACATGGCCAATCAGCCCCAGCATTTT
TRBV11-3	TRBJ2-2	NA	TRBD2	CASSPGLADTGELFF	TGTGCCAGCAGCCCGGGACTAGCGGACACCGGGGAGCTGTTTTTT
TRBV7-2	TRBJ2-1	NA	TRBD2	CASSLMGLAYNEQFF	TGTGCCAGCAGCTTAATGGGACTAGCGTACAATGAGCAGTTCTTC
TRBV10-2	TRBJ1-5	NA	NA	CASIDRPWDQPQHF	TGCGCCAGCATAGACAGGCCGTGGGATCAGCCCCAGCATTTT
TRBV4-2	TRBJ1-1	NA	NA	CASSQGTEDTEAFF	TGTGCCAGCAGCCAAGGGACGGAGGACACTGAAGCTTTCTTT
TRBV2	TRBJ2-1	NA	TRBD2	CASSASGGAEFF	TGTGCCAGCAGTGCTAGCGGGGGGGCGGAATTCTTC